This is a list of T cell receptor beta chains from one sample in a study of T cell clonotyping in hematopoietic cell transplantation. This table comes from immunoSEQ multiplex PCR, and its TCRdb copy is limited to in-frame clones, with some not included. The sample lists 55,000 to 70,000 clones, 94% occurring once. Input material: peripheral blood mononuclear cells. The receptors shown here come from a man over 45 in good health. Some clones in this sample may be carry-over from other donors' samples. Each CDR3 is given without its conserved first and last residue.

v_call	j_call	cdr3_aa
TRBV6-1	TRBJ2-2	ASSEPSQRAGGHFFGELF
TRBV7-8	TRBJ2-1	ASSSLGQGFYNEQF
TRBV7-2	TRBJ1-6	ASSLWQGNSPLH
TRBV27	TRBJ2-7	ASSLSVGKRGEQY
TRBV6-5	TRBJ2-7	ASSYRMDSNEQY
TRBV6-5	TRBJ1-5	ASSYSTGEDQPQH
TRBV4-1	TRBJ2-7	ASSHLGDRVYEQY
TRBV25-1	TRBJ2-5	ASSEYYSRTVQETQY
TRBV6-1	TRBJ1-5	ASSEAQRQPQH
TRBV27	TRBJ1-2	ASAGSNYGYT
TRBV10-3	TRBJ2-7	AISGDRGSYEQY
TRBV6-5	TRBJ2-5	ASSDSGAGETQY
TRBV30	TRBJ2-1	AWSWQTVYNEQF
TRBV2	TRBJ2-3	ATGRDRGADTQY
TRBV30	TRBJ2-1	AWSRNSQRLVGYNEQF
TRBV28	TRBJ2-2	ASSRDRVGTGELF
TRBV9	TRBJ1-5	ASSVGGSNQPQH
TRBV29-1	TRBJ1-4	SVLGSGEKLF
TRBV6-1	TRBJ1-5	ASRLSSDSNQPQH
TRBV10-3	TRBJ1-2	AISDRGPDGYT
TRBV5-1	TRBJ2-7	ASSYSPTYEQY
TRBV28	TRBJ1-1	ASSRLGEAF
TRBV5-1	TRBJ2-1	ASSFSRSTLANEQF
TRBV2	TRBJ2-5	ASSRTSETQY
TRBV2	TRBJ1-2	ASSTQWGAGYT
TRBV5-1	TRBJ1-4	ASSLGQSTNEKLF